These 17 T cell receptor beta chains came from one sample sequenced in a study of post-analysis software for immune sequencing data. Overall study findings and caveats: With TRBV5-6, TRBV5-1 and TRBV20-1 included, about five TRBV segments were more frequent in patients than in controls.

What these receptors recognize is not known. Libraries were made from TCR beta cDNA, and they carried unique molecular identifiers. MiXCR, applied by TCRdb to the PCR reads, yields one record per CDR3 protein. This sample carries roughly 540,000 distinct CDR3 sequences, around 34% of them seen once, and the ten largest clones take around 6.1%. Sequenced input: blood. These receptor sequences come from a girl aged 2 to 17 with multiple sclerosis.

The CDR3 sequence: CTGSGLAGAATDTQYF. CDR3 DNA: TGTACCGGCTCTGGCCTAGCGGGGGCTGCCACAGATACGCAGTATTTT. The chain recombines TRBV7-8 with TRBJ2-3; 10 bases are a match to TRBD2. This CDR3 contains 16 residues. Germline-derived CDR1 and CDR2 are SGHVS and FQNEAQ.

This chain joins TRBV10-3 and TRBJ2-5, with no clear D. The CDR3 is made up of 13 amino acids. Between the trimmed V and J ends, which lost 2 bases and 5 bases, there was a span of 9 bases. CDR1 and CDR2 (germline): ENHRY, SYGVKD. Here the CDR3 reads CAISERERETQYF. The DNA for the CDR3 is TGTGCCATCAGTGAGCGAGAGAGGGAGACCCAGTACTTC.

The chain is built from TRBV5-1 and TRBJ1-2; no clear D gene. The CDR3 totals 13 residues. The germline V gene encodes CDR1 SGHRS and CDR2 YFSETQ. V was pared by 0 bases and J by 4 bases, with 7 bases between. The CDR3 spells CASSLDATYGYTF. For the CDR3, the DNA is TGCGCCAGCAGCTTGGATGCTACCTATGGCTACACCTTC. The variable domain in full, completed from reference TRBV5-1 and TRBJ1-2, reads KAGVTQTPRYLIKTRGQQVTLSCSPISGHRSVSWYQQTPGQGLQFLFEYFSETQRNKGNFPGRFSGRQFSNSRSEMNVSTLELGDSALYLCASSLDATYGYTFGSGTRLTVV.

This clonotype has a handful of counts. The genes are TRBV15 and TRBJ2-6; D not certain. V lost 3 bases and J 0 bases, leaving 9 bases between the germline ends. Germline assignment: CDR1 LNHNV and CDR2 YYDKDF (reference sequence). The CDR3 has 16 amino acids. The CDR3 here is CATSSLNNSGANVLTF. DNA of the CDR3: TGTGCCACCAGCAGTCTAAATAACTCTGGGGCCAACGTCCTGACTTTC.

Only a few counts were recorded for this clonotype. This sequence joins TRBV12-3 or TRBV12-4 and TRBJ1-1; D is ambiguous. V lost 8 bases and J lost 1, with 8 bases in between. This CDR3 has 12 amino acids. The CDR3 loop is CASEIKNTEAFF. Written as DNA, the CDR3 is TGTGCCAGCGAAATTAAGAACACTGAAGCTTTCTTT.

The chain employs TRBV28 and TRBJ2-3, with TRBD2 matching over 7 bases. V shed 8 bases and J 5 bases; nucleotides not matched to a gene: 7. CDR3 length: 13 residues. CDR1 is MDHEN, CDR2 SYDVKM, per germline. The CDR3 spells CASGTTLVDTQYF. For the CDR3, the DNA is TGTGCCAGCGGGACTACCCTGGTAGATACGCAGTATTTT.

The chain carries TRBV7-6 and TRBJ2-2; D is ambiguous. Between the trimmed V and J ends, which lost 5 bases and 1 base, there was a span of 8 bases. The CDR3 is made up of 14 amino acids. The V gene's germline CDR1 is SGHVS and CDR2 FNYEAQ. CDR3 sequence: CASSAGRNTGELFF. CDR3 DNA sequence: TGTGCCAGCAGCGCAGGACGGAACACCGGGGAGCTGTTTTTT.

The genes are TRBV20-1 and TRBJ2-7, with 12 bases aligning to TRBD2. Germline V CDR1 and CDR2: DFQATT, SNEGSKA (reference sequence). V lost 5 bases, J lost 2 bases, and 1 base stayed unmatched. The CDR3 totals 13 residues. The CDR3 here is CSAASGGAYEQYF. The CDR3 coding sequence is TGCAGTGCTGCTAGCGGGGGGGCCTACGAGCAGTACTTC.

The chain combines TRBV7-2 with TRBJ2-1; maybe TRBD1 (6 bases). This CDR3 has 15 amino acids. V lost 3 bases and J lost 5, with 14 bases in between. CDR1 is SGHTA, CDR2 FQGNSA, per germline. The CDR3 here is CASSFWVGANNEQFF. CDR3 nucleotide sequence: TGTGCCAGCAGCTTTTGGGTGGGGGCGAACAATGAGCAGTTCTTC.

This clonotype was recorded many times. The chain joins TRBV5-1 to TRBJ2-1; 9 bases map to TRBD1. The trim removed 0 bases at V and 2 bases at J, leaving 0 bases unmatched. CDR1 SGHRS and CDR2 YFSETQ come from the germline V gene. The CDR3 is 15 amino acids. The CDR3: CASSLGQGAYNEQFF. The DNA for the CDR3 is TGCGCCAGCAGCTTGGGACAGGGGGCCTACAATGAGCAGTTCTTC. Combining the CDR3 with reference TRBV5-1 and TRBJ2-1 gives the whole variable domain KAGVTQTPRYLIKTRGQQVTLSCSPISGHRSVSWYQQTPGQGLQFLFEYFSETQRNKGNFPGRFSGRQFSNSRSEMNVSTLELGDSALYLCASSLGQGAYNEQFFGPGTRLTVL.

In its sample, this clonotype was seen a few times. The chain uses TRBV11-2 and TRBJ1-1, with D uncertain. The CDR3 is 12 residues long. The V end lost 8 bases, the J end lost 0 bases, and 7 bases lay between the germline ends. Per the germline V gene, CDR1 is SGHAT and CDR2 is FQNNGV. The CDR3 DNA reads TGTGCCAGCGGGTTTTTGAACACTGAAGCTTTCTTT. Translation gives CASGFLNTEAFF. Full variable domain (remainder filled in from reference TRBV11-2 and TRBJ1-1): EAGVAQSPRYKIIEKRQSVAFWCNPISGHATLYWYQQILGQGPKLLIQFQNNGVVDDSQLPKDRFSAERLKGVDSTLKIQPAKLEDSAVYLCASGFLNTEAFFGQGTRLTVV.

This clonotype has ten or more counts. The V and J genes are TRBV6-1 and TRBJ2-5; the match to TRBD2 covers 12 bases. Germline V gives CDR1 MNHNS, CDR2 SASEGT. The trim removed 4 bases at V and 4 bases at J, leaving 4 bases unmatched. This CDR3 is 15 amino acids long. CDR3: CASSALAGGGETQYF. CDR3 DNA sequence: TGTGCCAGCAGTGCACTAGCGGGGGGAGGAGAGACCCAGTACTTC.

The table lists this clonotype with a count of one. The rearrangement uses TRBV20-1 and TRBJ2-4; D gene uncertain. Judging by the DNA end, TRBJ2-7 fits better; the J call may be wrong. From germline, CDR1 is DFQATT and CDR2 SNEGSKA (reference sequence). This CDR3 has 9 residues. The CDR3 spells CSASYEQYF. CDR3 in DNA: TGCAGTGCAAGCTACGAGCAGTACTTC.

This clonotype appeared a few times. The chain links TRBV13 to TRBJ2-5, with D perhaps TRBD1 or TRBD2 (5 bases each). The J call may not be correct, given that the DNA end is closer to TRBJ2-7. CDR3 length: 15 amino acids. The germline V gene encodes CDR1 PRHDT and CDR2 FYEKMQ (reference sequence). CDR3: CASRLQGAKGYEQYF. For the CDR3, the DNA is TGTGCCAGCAGGCTTCAGGGAGCAAAGGGCTACGAGCAGTACTTC.

This chain uses TRBV5-1 with TRBJ1-1; D unresolved. Germline CDR1 is SGHRS and CDR2 is YFSETQ. Deletions cut 0 bases from V and 3 bases from J, with 12 bases between. This CDR3 has 15 amino acids. The CDR3 nucleotides read TGCGCCAGCAGCTTGGGTCGGGGAAGGGACACTGAAGCTTTCTTT. This gives the protein CASSLGRGRDTEAFF.

This rearrangement joins TRBV11-2 to TRBJ2-5; 7 bases line up with TRBD2. The CDR3 totals 14 residues. The ends lost 6 bases at V and 10 bases at J; junction bases unmatched: 14. CDR1 is SGHAT and CDR2 is FQNNGV in the germline V gene. Here the CDR3 DNA reads TGTGCCAGCAGAACCGCCGGGACTAATCCCGTCCAGTACTTC. It yields the protein CASRTAGTNPVQYF.

In its sample, this clonotype was seen a few times. The rearrangement links TRBV6-1 to TRBJ2-1; D not certain. Trimming took 7 bases from V and 3 from J, leaving 16 bases between them. This CDR3 is built from 15 residues. Looked up from germline, CDR1 is MNHNS and CDR2 is SASEGT. The CDR3 loop reads CASTEGRTNYNEQFF. The CDR3 DNA is TGTGCCAGCACCGAAGGTCGGACGAACTACAATGAGCAGTTCTTC.